These 3 T cell receptor beta chains were sequenced from one sample in a study of metastatic and nonmetastatic thyroid tumors. TCRdb re-called the PCR reads with MiXCR. This sample has 40,000 or so clones; approximately 20% occur once, and the top ten carry roughly 18%. Patients underwent thyroid surgery, and none had received any treatment before it. Sample: blood. The origin of the receptors is a female donor with papillary thyroid cancer or a benign thyroid nodule (not recorded which). Some clones in this sample may be carry-over from other donors' samples.

The rearrangement joins TRBV20-1 to TRBJ1-2; D may be TRBD1 (5 bases). The CDR3 runs to 15 residues. V lost 1 base and J 3 bases, leaving 15 bases between the germline ends. The germline gives CDR1 DFQATT, CDR2 SNEGSKA (reference sequence). CDR3 bases: TGCAGTGCTAGAGCCTTGGGGGGAATTTACTATGGCTACACCTTC. Encoded protein: CSARALGGIYYGYTF.

This clone was recorded at least ten times. This chain connects TRBV20-1 to TRBJ1-2; 7 positions match TRBD1. The CDR3 is made up of 16 amino acids. Trimming at V came to 0 bases and at J to 1 base, leaving 8 bases not matched to a gene. Germline CDR1 and CDR2: DFQATT and SNEGSKA (reference sequence). CDR3 bases: TGCAGTGCTAGAGATTGGGGTTCAGGGGGTAACTATGGCTACACCTTC. Its protein product is CSARDWGSGGNYGYTF.

This clone came up many times. The V gene is TRBV4-3, the J gene TRBJ1-5, with a possible D match to TRBD1 (5 bases). V shed 3 bases and J shed 3 bases, with 6 bases lying between them. Germline V gene lookup returns CDR1 LGHNA and CDR2 YSLEER. This CDR3 comprises 13 residues. The chain's CDR3 is CASSQGHNQPQHF. CDR3 in DNA: TGCGCCAGCAGCCAGGGGCACAATCAGCCCCAGCATTTT.